This passage covers 8 T cell receptor beta chains from one sample sequenced in a study of T-cell reconstitution after alpha-beta-depleted transplantation in children. Unique molecular identifiers featured in how the TCRbeta library was prepared. Via MiXCR, TCRdb re-called the PCR reads, giving one row per CDR3 protein. The sample carries about 980,000 distinct CDR3 sequences, roughly 29% recorded once. The material was PBMCs, mostly from graft donor cells, obtained 360 days after TCRalphabeta/CD19-depleted stem cell transplant. These receptors originate from a boy younger than two who had a stem cell transplant for SCID, so the T cells may come from the graft donor.

The chain couples TRBV5-1 to TRBJ2-3; the match to TRBD1 covers 7 bases. From germline, CDR1 is SGHRS and CDR2 YFSETQ. The CDR3 sequence is 15 residues long. With V trimmed by 5 bases and J by 4 bases, 10 bases remained unmatched. CDR3 DNA: TGCGCCAGCAGTCCCGACAGGGAAGGATCAGATACGCAGTATTTT. Its translation is CASSPDREGSDTQYF.

This clonotype was counted many times. The chain uses TRBV6-2 or TRBV6-3 and TRBJ2-7, with 8 bases matching TRBD1. The CDR3 sequence is 21 residues long. V dropped 6 bases and J dropped 2; count of bases not matched to a gene: 27. Per germline, CDR1 MNHEY and CDR2 SVGEGT. The CDR3 nucleotides are TGTGCCAGCAGCAAACATTTTCCGGGACAGGAAGCCAAAGGGCATACCTACGAGCAGTACTTC. It specifies CASSKHFPGQEAKGHTYEQYF.

This clonotype came up a few times. The chain uses TRBV4-3 and TRBJ1-4; 9 nucleotides match TRBD1. The V gene's germline CDR1 is LGHNA and CDR2 YSLEER. After removal of 3 bases from V and 5 bases from J, the junction contained 4 bases not matched to a gene. The CDR3 is 15 amino acids. CDR3 nucleotide sequence: TGCGCCAGCAGCCAGCTACAGGGGGCGAATGAAAAACTGTTTTTT. It encodes CASSQLQGANEKLFF.

The sample holds a few counts of this clonotype. V and J are TRBV21-1 and TRBJ2-3; the table's TRBD1 call for D was not verified on the DNA. TRBV21-1 is deemed a pseudogene. There are 17 residues in the CDR3. CDR3: CASSLQPGHQSTDTQYF. CDR3 nucleotide sequence: TGTGCCAGCAGCCTACAGCCGGGACACCAGAGCACAGATACGCAGTATTTT.

This clonotype turned up a few times. The chain recombines TRBV5-1 with TRBJ2-1; 9 bases are a match to TRBD1. V shed 0 bases, J shed 6 bases, and the junction held 7 bases outside the gene matches. Germline CDR1 SGHRS, CDR2 YFSETQ. The CDR3 covers 16 residues. The CDR3 bases are TGCGCCAGCAGCTTGGTTGTAGGGACAGGGCGCAATGAGCAGTTCTTC. Translated, it gives CASSLVVGTGRNEQFF.

The genes are TRBV18 and TRBJ2-3, with TRBD1 matching over 9 bases. Trimming removed 5 bases from V and 2 bases from J; junction bases left unmatched: 5. This CDR3 has 15 amino acids. Per germline, CDR1 KGHSH and CDR2 LQKENI. For the CDR3, the DNA is TGTGCCAGCTCAATGGGACAGGGACCCACAGATACGCAGTATTTT. Translating gives CASSMGQGPTDTQYF. Together with reference TRBV18 and TRBJ2-3, the CDR3 gives the full variable domain: NAGVMQNPRHLVRRRGQEARLRCSPMKGHSHVYWYRQLPEEGLKFMVYLQKENIIDESGMPKERFSAEFPKEGPSILRIQQVVRGDSAAYFCASSMGQGPTDTQYFGPGTRLTVL.

This sequence joins TRBV27 and TRBJ2-1, with D uncertain. Looked up from germline, CDR1 is MNHEY and CDR2 is SMNVEV (reference sequence). V was clipped by 2 bases and J by 2 bases, with 13 bases between them. The CDR3 has 16 residues. The CDR3 loop reads CASSLIPVVTYNEQFF. CDR3 DNA: TGTGCCAGCAGTTTAATTCCAGTAGTCACCTACAATGAGCAGTTCTTC.

This clonotype showed up just a few times. The genes are TRBV10-3 and TRBJ2-1; TRBD1 matches at 7 bases. The germline gives CDR1 ENHRY, CDR2 SYGVKD. The junction had 12 bases not matched to a gene; V was cut back by 4 bases and J by 6 bases. This CDR3 spans 16 amino acids. CDR3 bases: TGTGCCATCAGTGCTGAGGGACAGTGGAACCCCAATGAGCAGTTCTTC. It encodes CAISAEGQWNPNEQFF.